These 26 T cell receptor beta chains came from one sample sequenced in a study of blood T cell repertoires in COVID-19 (dated by TCRdb to 2018 to 2020). Library preparation used the immunoSEQ multiplex PCR assay. This is the immuneACCESS table as TCRdb keeps it, with only in-frame sequences that have V and J called. A part of the clones is gone; compared with another copy, unresolved V genes explain less than half, and the rest is unexplained. The sample has some 270,000 clones on record, roughly 85% of them singletons. Around 9.8% of the sample comes from the top ten. The sequencing sample was made of PBMCs or T cells enriched from blood (not recorded which). Receptors were obtained from a woman between 50 and 59 years old with acute COVID-19.

There are a few counts of this clone. The chain couples TRBV7-2 to TRBJ1-3, with D uncertain. Germline V CDR1 and CDR2: SGHTA, FQGNSA. The V end was cut by 2 bases, the J end by 7 bases, with 6 bases between. CDR3 length: 12 residues. CDR3 amino acids: CASSLYGNTIYF. As DNA, the CDR3 is TGTGCCAGCAGCTTATACGGGAACACCATATATTTT.

This chain joins TRBV19 and TRBJ2-1; 10 nucleotides align to TRBD2. After removal of 1 base from V and 7 bases from J, the junction contained 7 bases not matched to a gene. Germline CDR1 LNHDA, CDR2 SQIVND (reference sequence). CDR3 length: 16 amino acids. CDR3 residues: CASSIGGIAGGNEQFF. The CDR3 bases are TGTGCCAGTAGTATAGGCGGGATAGCGGGGGGAAATGAGCAGTTCTTC.

This clone appeared a few times. The chain couples TRBV7-2 to TRBJ2-1; no reliable D call. Looked up from germline, CDR1 is SGHTA and CDR2 is FQGNSA. With 3 bases removed from V and 3 bases from J, the gap between germline ends came to 9 bases. The CDR3 is 14 amino acids. CDR3 sequence: CASSFLQLYNEQFF. CDR3 bases: TGTGCCAGCAGCTTCCTTCAACTCTACAATGAGCAGTTCTTC.

The rearrangement joins TRBV19 to TRBJ1-1, with D unresolved. Germline CDR1 and CDR2: LNHDA and SQIVND (reference sequence). This CDR3 is built from 16 residues. The germline V and J ends were trimmed by 0 bases and 1 base, with 12 bases remaining between them. CDR3 bases: TGTGCCAGTAGTATAGATCGGCAGGTATGGAACACTGAAGCTTTCTTT. Its translation is CASSIDRQVWNTEAFF. Using reference TRBV19 and TRBJ1-1 for the parts outside the CDR3, the full variable domain is DGGITQSPKYLFRKEGQNVTLSCEQNLNHDAMYWYRQDPGQGLRLIYYSQIVNDFQKGDIAEGYSVSREKKESFPLTVTSAQKNPTAFYLCASSIDRQVWNTEAFFGQGTRLTVV.

V usage is TRBV9 and J usage is TRBJ2-2; D is ambiguous. Germline V CDR1 and CDR2: SGDLS, YYNGEE. Between the trimmed V and J ends, which lost 4 bases and 5 bases, there was a span of 3 bases. The length of the CDR3 is 11 residues. CDR3 residues: CASSQTGELFF. CDR3 nucleotides: TGTGCCAGCAGCCAAACCGGGGAGCTGTTTTTT.

V usage is TRBV27 and J usage is TRBJ2-5, with 7 bases lining up with TRBD1. With 5 bases clipped from V and 7 bases from J, the junction kept 13 bases outside the gene matches. Germline loops: CDR1 MNHEY, CDR2 SMNVEV (reference sequence). The CDR3 consists of 15 residues. The CDR3 protein is CASSRLDRAEVTQYF. In nucleotides, the CDR3 is TGTGCCAGCAGTCGACTTGACAGGGCCGAGGTGACCCAGTACTTC.

The genes are TRBV15 and TRBJ2-2; 7 bases align to TRBD1. The CDR3 sequence is 14 residues long. Germline trimming cut 7 bases from V and 4 bases from J; bases unmatched to any gene: 6. CDR1 is LNHNV, CDR2 YYDKDF, per germline (reference sequence). The chain's CDR3 is CATTGEGATGELFF. The CDR3 DNA reads as TGTGCCACCACCGGAGAGGGGGCCACCGGGGAGCTGTTTTTT. Full variable domain (rest looked up from reference TRBV15 and TRBJ2-2): DAMVIQNPRYQVTQFGKPVTLSCSQTLNHNVMYWYQQKSSQAPKLLFHYYDKDFNNEADTPDNFQSRRPNTSFCFLDIRSPGLGDTAMYLCATTGEGATGELFFGEGSRLTVL.

The chain recombines TRBV3-1 (or the pseudogene TRBV3-2) with TRBJ1-1, with TRBD1 identical over 7 bases. CDR1 LGHDT and CDR2 YNNKEL come from the germline V gene (reference sequence). This CDR3 spans 15 amino acids. The V and J ends lost 6 bases and 6 bases, in that order; junction bases with no gene match: 13. Here the CDR3 reads CASRPGTVNSAEAFF. The CDR3 coding sequence is TGTGCCAGCAGACCCGGGACAGTAAATTCGGCTGAAGCTTTCTTT.

A few counts support this clone. The chain carries TRBV11-3 and TRBJ2-2, with TRBD1 identical over 7 bases. V was pared by 5 bases and J by 6 bases, with 12 bases of the junction left unmatched. This CDR3 has 16 amino acids. The V gene's germline CDR1 is SGHNT and CDR2 YENEEA. For the CDR3, the DNA is TGTGCCAGCAGCCGGTTACCTGGACAGGCCCCCGGGGAGCTGTTTTTT. Its translation: CASSRLPGQAPGELFF.

This chain uses TRBV18 with TRBJ1-1, with D unclear. V lost 5 bases and J 2 bases, leaving 3 bases between the germline ends. CDR3 length: 11 residues. Germline V gene sequence: CDR1 KGHSH, CDR2 LQKENI. The chain's CDR3 is CASSLNTEAFF. In DNA form, the CDR3 reads TGTGCCAGCTCATTAAACACTGAAGCTTTCTTT.

This chain connects TRBV7-9 to TRBJ2-1, with 7 bases that match TRBD1. There are 14 residues in the CDR3. Unmatched junction bases numbered 8, after V lost 4 bases and J lost 8 bases. Per the germline V gene, CDR1 is SEHNR and CDR2 is FQNEAQ (reference sequence). This CDR3 reads CASSSQTGVYEQFF. Written as DNA, the CDR3 is TGTGCCAGCAGCTCGCAAACAGGGGTGTATGAGCAGTTCTTC.

In this sample, this clone turned up a few times. V and J are TRBV9 and TRBJ1-3; D may be TRBD1 (5 bases). V lost 4 bases and J 4 bases, leaving 15 bases between the germline ends. The germline V gene encodes CDR1 SGDLS and CDR2 YYNGEE. The CDR3 spans 15 residues. CDR3 loop: CASSLDGGTGNTIYF. CDR3 sequence (DNA): TGTGCCAGCAGCCTAGATGGGGGGACGGGAAACACCATATATTTT.

The gene calls are TRBV9 and TRBJ1-1, with no clear D. Deletions cut 0 bases from V and 1 base from J, with 7 bases between. This CDR3 contains 14 residues. CDR1 SGDLS and CDR2 YYNGEE come from the germline V gene. For the CDR3, the DNA is TGTGCCAGCAGCGTAGACTTGTCGAACACTGAAGCTTTCTTT. Amino acid sequence: CASSVDLSNTEAFF.

V and J are TRBV3-1 (or the pseudogene TRBV3-2) and TRBJ1-1; 8 bases align to TRBD1. The J segment lost 9 bases and the V segment lost 0 bases, leaving 3 bases of the junction unmatched. Germline CDR1 reads LGHDT; CDR2 reads YNNKEL (reference sequence). The CDR3 extends over 13 amino acids. CDR3 nucleotide sequence: TGTGCCAGCAGCCAAGATAGGGACAGGAAAGCTTTCTTT. Amino acid sequence: CASSQDRDRKAFF.

V gene TRBV10-3 combines with J gene TRBJ2-6, with 8 nucleotides matching TRBD1. The germline gives CDR1 ENHRY, CDR2 SYGVKD. This CDR3 region has 15 residues. Trimming cost V 10 bases and J 4 bases; bases outside gene matches: 9. CDR3 amino acids: CATQTGAPGANVLTF. For the CDR3, the DNA is TGTGCCACTCAGACAGGGGCGCCCGGGGCCAACGTCCTGACTTTC.

The chain uses TRBV28 and TRBJ1-5, with TRBD1 matching over 8 bases. The junction had 17 bases not matched to a gene; V was cut back by 5 bases and J by 2 bases. Per germline, CDR1 MDHEN and CDR2 SYDVKM. CDR3 length: 19 residues. The CDR3 region has the DNA TGTGCCAGCAGTCCATACCGGACAGGGACCGGTTTGGGCAATCAGCCCCAGCATTTT. Protein: CASSPYRTGTGLGNQPQHF. Full variable domain (outside the CDR3, taken from reference TRBV28 and TRBJ1-5): DVKVTQSSRYLVKRTGEKVFLECVQDMDHENMFWYRQDPGLGLRLIYFSYDVKMKEKGDIPEGYSVSREKKERFSLILESASTNQTSMYLCASSPYRTGTGLGNQPQHFGDGTRLSIL.

In nucleotides, the CDR3 is TGTGCCAGCAGCTACGCGGGGCCCACCGGGGAGCTGTTTTTT. Translation gives CASSYAGPTGELFF. The chain links TRBV7-6 to TRBJ2-2, with D perhaps matching TRBD2 (6 bases). CDR1 and CDR2 from the germline V gene are SGHVS and FNYEAQ. Deletions cut 4 bases from V and 4 bases from J, with 10 bases between. This CDR3 is 14 amino acids long.

V is TRBV9 and J is TRBJ1-2; D perhaps matches TRBD1 (5 bases). The CDR3 consists of 16 residues. V shed 6 bases and J shed 5 bases, with 23 bases lying between them. Germline V gene data show CDR1 as SGDLS and CDR2 as YYNGEE. DNA for the CDR3: TGTGCCAGCACAGGAGGGGAGGGGTGGTCAGGGTATGGCTACACCTTC. Translated: CASTGGEGWSGYGYTF.

The chain carries TRBV6-5 and TRBJ1-1, with a possible D match to TRBD1 (6 bases). Germline CDR1 and CDR2: MNHEY and SVGAGI. The CDR3 spans 15 residues. Trimming removed 2 bases from V and 2 bases from J, with 12 bases in between. The CDR3 DNA reads as TGTGCCAGCAGTTACACACAGGGACGAAACACTGAAGCTTTCTTT. Translating it yields CASSYTQGRNTEAFF.

V usage is TRBV5-6 and J usage is TRBJ2-4; 7 nucleotides agree with TRBD1. In germline, CDR1 is SGHDT, CDR2 YYEEEE. The CDR3 is made up of 14 amino acids. J lost 7 bases, V lost 0 bases, and 4 bases had no gene match. This chain's CDR3 is CASSLGQGSNIQYF. CDR3 coding DNA: TGTGCCAGCAGCTTGGGACAGGGTAGTAACATTCAGTACTTC.

This chain joins TRBV10-3 and TRBJ1-4, with D perhaps TRBD1 (6 bases). The CDR3 runs 12 residues. Germline CDR1 ENHRY, CDR2 SYGVKD. Trimming removed 10 bases at V and 8 bases at J, with 14 bases between. This CDR3 is CATQGNGEKLFF. CDR3 nucleotide sequence: TGTGCCACCCAGGGGAATGGCGAAAAACTGTTTTTT.

This sequence joins TRBV4-3 and TRBJ2-5, with D perhaps TRBD1 (5 bases). The germline V and J ends were trimmed by 0 bases and 5 bases, with 16 bases remaining between them. Germline V CDR1 and CDR2: LGHNA, YSLEER. The length of the CDR3 is 16 residues. CDR3 DNA: TGCGCCAGCAGCCAAGATTCGCCAGGGTCGGAGGAGACCCAGTACTTC. Its protein is CASSQDSPGSEETQYF.

The rearrangement uses TRBV14 and TRBJ1-2; D is unclear. The CDR3 runs 14 residues. Germline V CDR1 and CDR2: SGHDN, FVKESK. V lost 2 bases, J lost 4 bases, and 11 bases lay in between. The CDR3 DNA follows: TGTGCCAGCAGCCAATCATCGGGGTTCTATGGCTACACCTTC. The encoded protein is CASSQSSGFYGYTF.

The rearrangement uses TRBV18 and TRBJ1-5; D perhaps matches TRBD1 (6 bases). This CDR3 has 13 amino acids. The germline gives CDR1 KGHSH, CDR2 LQKENI. Trimming removed 4 bases at V and 4 bases at J, with 8 bases between. The CDR3 DNA reads as TGTGCCAGCTCACGCACAGGGAATCAGCCCCAGCATTTT. This encodes CASSRTGNQPQHF. Looking up the rest from reference TRBV18 and TRBJ1-5 gives the full variable domain: NAGVMQNPRHLVRRRGQEARLRCSPMKGHSHVYWYRQLPEEGLKFMVYLQKENIIDESGMPKERFSAEFPKEGPSILRIQQVVRGDSAAYFCASSRTGNQPQHFGDGTRLSIL.

The CDR3 sequence: CAISAPGQGNYGYTF. The CDR3 DNA reads TGTGCCATCAGTGCTCCGGGACAGGGGAACTATGGCTACACCTTC. The chain uses TRBV10-3 and TRBJ1-2; 10 bases line up with TRBD1. The CDR3 totals 15 residues. The germline V gene has CDR1 ENHRY and CDR2 SYGVKD. Losses at the gene ends were 4 bases for V and 2 bases for J; bases not matched to a gene: 4.

The chain links TRBV7-2 to TRBJ2-7, with 7 bases matching TRBD1. CDR3 size: 14 residues. The J segment lost 4 bases and the V segment lost 5 bases, leaving 8 bases of the junction unmatched. Germline CDR1 and CDR2: SGHTA and FQGNSA. CDR3 DNA sequence: TGTGCCAGCAGCGCAGAGAGGGGGCAATACGAGCAGTACTTC. Translated, it gives CASSAERGQYEQYF. Full variable domain (missing parts from reference TRBV7-2 and TRBJ2-7): GAGVSQSPSNKVTEKGKDVELRCDPISGHTALYWYRQSLGQGLEFLIYFQGNSAPDKSGLPSDRFSAERTGGSVSTLTIQRTQQEDSAVYLCASSAERGQYEQYFGPGTRLTVT.